This paragraph reports one TCR beta chain. The sample comes from a study of shared clonotypes between healthy human individuals. The CDR3 length is 15 residues. CDR1 MDHEN and CDR2 SYDVKM come from the germline V gene. Between the trimmed V and J ends, which lost 2 bases and 4 bases, there was a span of 14 bases. It was across several immunoSEQ plates that each subset's genomic DNA was evenly split. TCRdb's table, derived via immunoSEQ multiplex PCR, lists solely in-frame clones and lacks some. The table has 760,000 or so clones, 90% to 97% seen once. Naive CD8 cells lacked CD45RO, underwent positive selection for CCR7 and left out terminally differentiated effector memory CD45RA+ cells.

The sample taken for sequencing was naive CD8+ T cells sorted from blood. The receptor's source is a man in his thirties or forties in good health. The chain joins TRBV28 to TRBJ2-5; perhaps TRBD1 as D (5 bases). CDR3 residues: CASSLLSGIGETQYF. CDR3 bases: TGTGCCAGCAGTTTACTCTCAGGGATCGGAGAGACCCAGTACTTC.